The rows below give T cell receptor beta chains drawn from one sample of a study of early T cells in non-severe SARS-CoV-2 infection. Each CDR3 protein is one row after TCRdb ran MiXCR on the 5' RACE reads. The table shows 48,000 or so distinct CDR3 sequences, with around 6.5% occurring only once. The specimen was whole blood, collected at baseline. The source of these receptors is an adult who was a healthcare worker with PCR-confirmed SARS-CoV-2 infection or an uninfected control (not recorded which). The CDR3 runs from the conserved cysteine through the conserved F or W. D genes are given only for firm matches. Rows may omit the clone size; those that give it use once, few, many or a size class.

d_call j_call v_call clone_size cdr3_nt cdr3_aa
TRBD2 TRBJ2-7 TRBV9 many TGTGCCAGCAGCGTAGGAGTCAGCGGGAGGTGGTACGAGCAGTACTTC CASSVGVSGRWYEQYF
NA TRBJ2-1 TRBV25-1 many TGTGCCAGCAGTCGGGTGGGGGTGTCCTACAATGAGCAGTTCTTC CASSRVGVSYNEQFF
NA TRBJ1-2 TRBV18 NA TGTGCCAGCTCACCAACCACAGGTGGCTACACCTTC CASSPTTGGYTF
TRBD2 TRBJ2-1 TRBV24-1 many TGTGCCACCAGTGATCCCGGGACTAGCTCCTACAATGAGCAGTTCTTC CATSDPGTSSYNEQFF
NA TRBJ2-6 TRBV28 NA TGTGCCAGCATCCCCTTGAAGTCTGGGGCCAACGTCCTGACTTTC CASIPLKSGANVLTF
NA TRBJ2-7 TRBV5-1 NA TGCGCCAGCAGCTTCGAGGCGGACGACGAGCAGTACTTC CASSFEADDEQYF
TRBD1 TRBJ1-2 TRBV7-9 many TGTGCCAGCAGCCCCTGGACAGGGGAAAACTATGGCTACACCTTC CASSPWTGENYGYTF
NA TRBJ2-5 TRBV28 NA TGTGCCAGCAGTTCACCATATGGCCCACGGGGGTCCAGGACGCAAGAGACCCAGTACTTC CASSSPYGPRGSRTQETQYF
NA TRBJ2-1 TRBV15 many TGTGCCACCAGCATGGAATTCCCGGGACTTTACAATGAGCAGTTCTTC CATSMEFPGLYNEQFF
NA TRBJ2-2 TRBV6-2/TRBV6-3 many TGTGCCAGCAGTTTGAGGGGACACACCGGGGAGCTGTTTTTT CASSLRGHTGELFF
TRBD1 TRBJ1-2 TRBV20-1 NA TGCAGTGCCGGGACAGACTATGGCTACACCTTC CSAGTDYGYTF
NA TRBJ1-2 TRBV6-6 many TGTGCCAGCAGTCCCCAGGTCCCTACTAACTATGGCTACACCTTC CASSPQVPTNYGYTF
NA TRBJ2-4 TRBV12-3/TRBV12-4 many TGTGCCAGCTCCCTGGGGGTCCAAAACATTCAGTACTTC CASSLGVQNIQYF
NA TRBJ1-1 TRBV14 NA TGTGCCAGCAGCCGACGACAGGAATTAATGAACACTGAAGCTTTCTTT CASSRRQELMNTEAFF
NA TRBJ2-7 TRBV11-2 many TGTGCCAGCAGCTTAGTTGGTTTCGAGCAGTACTTC CASSLVGFEQYF
NA TRBJ2-5 TRBV20-1 many TGCAGTGCTAGAGGCGCGGGACAGAAAAAAGCCCAAGAGACCCAGTACTTC CSARGAGQKKAQETQYF
NA TRBJ2-3 TRBV28 many TGTGCCAGCAGCCAAGGAGGGGGCCCAGATACGCAGTATTTT CASSQGGGPDTQYF
TRBD1 TRBJ2-7 TRBV4-1 few TGCGCCAGCAGCCATCCCCGGGGGGACAGGGGAACTGGCGAGCAGTACTTC CASSHPRGDRGTGEQYF
NA TRBJ2-1 TRBV9 NA TGTGCCAGCAGCATTCAGGTGGGAGGGGGTTACAATGAGCAGTTCTTC CASSIQVGGGYNEQFF
NA TRBJ2-5 TRBV2 NA TGTGCCAGCAAGCTCCGACTAGTTTCGGAGACCCAGTACTTC CASKLRLVSETQYF
TRBD2 TRBJ2-1 TRBV7-6 large TGTGCCAGCAGCTCGCGGGGACTAGCGGGAAGCAATGAGCAGTTCTTC CASSSRGLAGSNEQFF
NA TRBJ1-1 TRBV7-2 NA TGTGCCAGCAGCTTAAGAGTCGGGGGTAGTGAAGCTTTCTTT CASSLRVGGSEAFF
NA TRBJ1-5 TRBV9 few TGTGCCAGCAGCGTAGGAACGCTCAATCAGCCCCAGCATTTT CASSVGTLNQPQHF
TRBD1 TRBJ2-7 TRBV13 many TGTGCCAGCACCGCTCCGGGACAGGATAACCAGTACTTC CASTAPGQDNQYF
TRBD1 TRBJ2-7 TRBV19 many TGTGCCAGTAGTGAATCAGGGGGCTACGAGCAGTACTTC CASSESGGYEQYF
TRBD2 TRBJ2-1 TRBV3-1 few TGTGCCAGCAGCCCTGGACTAGCGAGGAATGAGCAGTTCTTC CASSPGLARNEQFF
TRBD2 TRBJ2-1 TRBV9 NA TGTGCCAGCAGCGTTTCATGGGGCAGCGGGAGCTACAATGAGCAGTTCTTC CASSVSWGSGSYNEQFF
NA TRBJ2-2 TRBV7-8 NA TGTGCCAGCAGCTCCTCAGGGGTGGCCGGGGAGCTGTTTTTT CASSSSGVAGELFF
NA TRBJ2-7 TRBV15 NA TGTGCCACCAGGGGGACGGCCGGTCGGCGGTACTTC CATRGTAGRRYF
NA TRBJ2-2 TRBV7-9 NA TGTGCCAGCAGCTCCAACTCCGGGACAACGAACACCGGGGAGCTGTTTTTT CASSSNSGTTNTGELFF
TRBD2 TRBJ2-7 TRBV6-1 many TGTGCCAGCAGTGAAGGCGGGGGAATAAGTTTGAAGCAGTACTTC CASSEGGGISLKQYF
TRBD2 TRBJ2-3 TRBV20-1 NA TGCAGTGCTAGGAATAGCGGGACGTTTTTAGATACGCAGTATTTT CSARNSGTFLDTQYF
TRBD2 TRBJ2-5 TRBV27 NA TGTGCCAGCAGTTTATGGGGACTAGCGGTACAAGAGACCCAGTACTTC CASSLWGLAVQETQYF
NA TRBJ2-2 TRBV7-6 many TGTGCCAGCAGCTTATCCGGGGCGAGCGGGGAGCTGTTTTTT CASSLSGASGELFF
NA TRBJ1-2 TRBV28 NA TGTGCCAGCAGTTCCACAACAGGGATCTATGGCTACACCTTC CASSSTTGIYGYTF
NA TRBJ1-1 TRBV19 few TGTGCCAGTAGTTTCCAGACAGGTTTGATGCGAACTGAAGCTTTCTTT CASSFQTGLMRTEAFF
TRBD2 TRBJ2-3 TRBV20-1 NA TGCAGTGCTCGCCCCCCCCTAGCGGGAGTGATAGATACGCAGTATTTT CSARPPLAGVIDTQYF
NA TRBJ2-2 TRBV29-1 many TGCCTGCCCGGAGGGGAGGTCGGGGAGCTGTTTTTT CLPGGEVGELFF
NA TRBJ2-1 TRBV11-2 few TGTGCCAGCCGCCCCCTGGACTACTATGACAATGAGCAGTTCTTC CASRPLDYYDNEQFF
NA TRBJ2-1 TRBV19 few TGTGCCAGTAGTACCCGCATCTTAGCGAGCTACAATGAGCAGTTCTTC CASSTRILASYNEQFF
TRBD2 TRBJ2-5 TRBV28 many TGTGCCAGCAGTTTCGGCGGGAGGGTCATCCAGACCCAGTACTTC CASSFGGRVIQTQYF
NA TRBJ2-1 TRBV5-5 NA TGTGCCAGCAGCTTGGCCGTGCGGGACCGATTCAATGAGCAGTTCTTC CASSLAVRDRFNEQFF
NA TRBJ2-1 TRBV6-6 many TGTGCCAGCATGAGAGCTGATGAGCAGTTCTTC CASMRADEQFF
NA TRBJ2-3 TRBV11-2 few TGTGCCAGCAGCCCGGATCACAGGGATACGCAGTATTTT CASSPDHRDTQYF
NA TRBJ2-6 TRBV29-1 few TGCAGCGTGTACGGCTCGGCAGGCTCTGGGGCCAACGTCCTGACTTTC CSVYGSAGSGANVLTF
TRBD2 TRBJ2-7 TRBV7-6 NA TGTGCCAGCAGCTTAGGCGGGAGAGGTTACGAGCAGTACTTC CASSLGGRGYEQYF
TRBD1 TRBJ1-5 TRBV12-3/TRBV12-4 many TGTGCCAGCGGGGGGACAGGCAATAATCAGCCCCAGCATTTT CASGGTGNNQPQHF
NA TRBJ2-3 TRBV3-1 NA TGTGCCAGCAGCCAAGGGGGCACAGATACGCAGTATTTT CASSQGGTDTQYF
TRBD1 TRBJ1-5 TRBV28 few TGTGCCACCAGGGACAGGGGGCTCGGGAATCAGCCCCAGCATTTT CATRDRGLGNQPQHF
TRBD1 TRBJ2-5 TRBV9 many TGTGCCAGCAGCGTAGGAGGGGGCGAAGAGACCCAGTACTTC CASSVGGGEETQYF